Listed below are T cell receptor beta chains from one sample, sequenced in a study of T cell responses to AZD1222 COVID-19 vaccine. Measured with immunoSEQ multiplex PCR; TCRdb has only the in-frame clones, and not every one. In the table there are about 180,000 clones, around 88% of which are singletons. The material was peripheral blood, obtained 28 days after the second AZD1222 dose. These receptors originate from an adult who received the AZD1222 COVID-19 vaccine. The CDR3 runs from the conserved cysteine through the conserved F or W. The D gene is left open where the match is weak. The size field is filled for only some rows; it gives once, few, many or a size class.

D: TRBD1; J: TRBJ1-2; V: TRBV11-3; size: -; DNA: TGTGCCAGCACCCGACCCACAGGGGGCAGTGGCTACACCTTC; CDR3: CASTRPTGGSGYTF
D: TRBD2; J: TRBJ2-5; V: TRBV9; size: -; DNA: TGTGCCAGCAGCGACCCAGCGGGGGGGCTAGTAGAGACCCAGTACTTC; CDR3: CASSDPAGGLVETQYF
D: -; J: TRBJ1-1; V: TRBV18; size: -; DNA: TGTGCCAGCTCACCTGGACGGATGAACACTGAAGCTTTCTTT; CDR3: CASSPGRMNTEAFF
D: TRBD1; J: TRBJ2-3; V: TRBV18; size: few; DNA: TGTGCCAGCTCAACAGGACAGGGCGGCACAGATACGCAGTATTTT; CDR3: CASSTGQGGTDTQYF
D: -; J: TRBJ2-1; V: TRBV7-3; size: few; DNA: TGTGCCAGCAGCTCCTTAGGGGGGCGCGCGGGGTTGAACTACAATGAGCAGTTCTTC; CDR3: CASSSLGGRAGLNYNEQFF
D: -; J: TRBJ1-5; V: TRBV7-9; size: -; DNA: TGTGCCAGCAGCGAGGCGGGGGGGCGTAGCAATCAGCCCCAGCATTTT; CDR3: CASSEAGGRSNQPQHF
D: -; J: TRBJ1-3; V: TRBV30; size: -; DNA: TGTGCAGGAGGGATAAGCTCTGGAAACACCATATATTTT; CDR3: CAGGISSGNTIYF
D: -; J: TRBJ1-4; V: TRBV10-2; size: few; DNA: TGCGCCAGCAGTCCTGGGCGGCGAGAAAAACTGTTTTTT; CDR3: CASSPGRREKLFF
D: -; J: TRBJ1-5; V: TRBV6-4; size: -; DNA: TGTGCCAGCAATCAACAGGGCAATCAGCCCCAGCATTTT; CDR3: CASNQQGNQPQHF
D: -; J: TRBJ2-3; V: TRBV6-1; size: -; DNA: TGTGCCAGCAGTGAAGCGTTTCGTGGCGGGGGCCATATCGCAAGCACAGATACGCAGTATTTT; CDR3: CASSEAFRGGGHIASTDTQYF
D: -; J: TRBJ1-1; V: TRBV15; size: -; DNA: TGTGCCACCAGCAGTTCAGGACAGACAGAAGCTTTCTTT; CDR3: CATSSSGQTEAFF
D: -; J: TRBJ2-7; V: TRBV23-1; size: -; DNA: TGCGCCAGCAGTCAATCGAGGAGTCGGGACGAGCAGTACTTC; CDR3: CASSQSRSRDEQYF
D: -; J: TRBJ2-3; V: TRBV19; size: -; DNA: TGTGCCAGTAGTATATGGGGCACAGATACGCAGTATTTT; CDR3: CASSIWGTDTQYF
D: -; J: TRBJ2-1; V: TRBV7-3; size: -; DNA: TGTGCCAGCAGCTTCGAAGTCGGGGGCCCGTACAATGAGCAGTTCTTC; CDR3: CASSFEVGGPYNEQFF
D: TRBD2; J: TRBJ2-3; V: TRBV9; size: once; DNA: TGTGCCAGCAGCCTCCTAACTAGCGGGGGCACAGATACGCAGTATTTT; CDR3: CASSLLTSGGTDTQYF
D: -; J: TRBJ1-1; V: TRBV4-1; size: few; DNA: TGCGCCAGCAGCCAAGAACAGAACACTGAAGCTTTCTTT; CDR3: CASSQEQNTEAFF
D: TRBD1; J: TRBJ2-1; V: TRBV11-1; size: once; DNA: TGTGCCAGCAGCACACGGGACAGGGCCCTCTACAATGAGCAGTTCTTC; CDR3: CASSTRDRALYNEQFF
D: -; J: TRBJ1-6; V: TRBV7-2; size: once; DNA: TGTGCCAGCAGCTTAATTTCGCTCGGGCGGTCACCCCTCCACTTT; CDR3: CASSLISLGRSPLHF
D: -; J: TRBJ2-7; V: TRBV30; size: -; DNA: TGTGCCTGGAGTGGACTTACTTTGAGTTTCCGGAACGAGCAGTACTTC; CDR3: CAWSGLTLSFRNEQYF
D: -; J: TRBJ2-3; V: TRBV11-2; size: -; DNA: TGTGCCAGCAGCTTAGGTAGCGGCGAAACGAGGAATACGCAGTATTTT; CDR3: CASSLGSGETRNTQYF
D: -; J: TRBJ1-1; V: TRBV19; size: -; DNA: TGTGCCAGTAGTATCTATGCAGGGGCCACTGAAGCTTTCTTT; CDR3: CASSIYAGATEAFF
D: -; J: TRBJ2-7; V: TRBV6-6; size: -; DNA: TGTGCCAGCAGCTCAGTCTCCTACGAGCAGTACTTC; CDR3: CASSSVSYEQYF
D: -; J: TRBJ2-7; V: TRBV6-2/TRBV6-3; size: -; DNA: TGTGCCAGCAGTTACGCACGGGGCCCTAGGAGGTACGAGCAGTACTTC; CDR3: CASSYARGPRRYEQYF
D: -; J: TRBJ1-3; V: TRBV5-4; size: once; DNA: TGTGCCAGCAGCTTGGAGGTGGGGGCGCGAAACACCATATATTTT; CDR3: CASSLEVGARNTIYF
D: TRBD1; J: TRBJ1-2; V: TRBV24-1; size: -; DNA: TGTGCCACCAGTGATTTGGGGACAGCCGATTTTAGGGGCTACACCTTC; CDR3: CATSDLGTADFRGYTF
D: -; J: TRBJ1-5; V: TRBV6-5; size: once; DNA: TGTGCCAGCAGCCCCGGACGGAGCAATCAGCCCCAGCATTTT; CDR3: CASSPGRSNQPQHF
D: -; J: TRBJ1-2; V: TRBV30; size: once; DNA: TGTGCCTGGAGCCGTCCTGAGTGGATTAACTATGGCTACACCTTC; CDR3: CAWSRPEWINYGYTF
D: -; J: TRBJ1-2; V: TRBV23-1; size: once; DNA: TGCGCCAGCAGTCCTCAGGGCGGAACTAACTATGGCTACACCTTC; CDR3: CASSPQGGTNYGYTF
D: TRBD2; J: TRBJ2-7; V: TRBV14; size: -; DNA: TGTGCCAGCAGCCAAGATCGGGGCGGGGGGATACACGAGCAGTACTTC; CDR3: CASSQDRGGGIHEQYF
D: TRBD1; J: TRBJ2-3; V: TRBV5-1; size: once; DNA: TGCGCCAGCAGCCCGCGACAGGGTCCTATCACAGATACGCAGTATTTT; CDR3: CASSPRQGPITDTQYF
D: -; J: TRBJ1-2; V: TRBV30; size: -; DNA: TGTGCCTGGAGTTTTGGCAGGGAGGTTGGCTACACCTTC; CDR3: CAWSFGREVGYTF
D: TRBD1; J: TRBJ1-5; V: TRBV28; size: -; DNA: TGTGCCAGCAGCCTGCCGGGACAGGGGGCTTTCGGGCAGCCCCAGCATTTT; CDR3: CASSLPGQGAFGQPQHF
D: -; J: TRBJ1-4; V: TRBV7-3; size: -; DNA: TGTGCCAGCAGCCGAGGTCTGGGTGAAAAACTGTTTTTT; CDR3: CASSRGLGEKLFF
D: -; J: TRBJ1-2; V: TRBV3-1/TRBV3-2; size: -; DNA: TGTGCCAGCAGCCCCGCAGGGGATGTGGGTTACACCTTC; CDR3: CASSPAGDVGYTF
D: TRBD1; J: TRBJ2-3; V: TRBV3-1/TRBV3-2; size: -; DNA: TGTGCCAGCAGCCTCTCCGGACAGGGAGTAGAAGCAGATACGCAGTATTTT; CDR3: CASSLSGQGVEADTQYF
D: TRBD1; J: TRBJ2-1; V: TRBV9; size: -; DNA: TGTGCCAGCACTGGACAGGCGGGCAATGAGCAGTTCTTC; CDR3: CASTGQAGNEQFF
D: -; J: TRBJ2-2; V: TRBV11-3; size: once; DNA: TGTGCCAGCAGCCCCGGGACGGTATCCGGGGAGCTGTTTTTT; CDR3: CASSPGTVSGELFF
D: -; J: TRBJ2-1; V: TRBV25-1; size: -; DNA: TGTGCCAGCAGTGAATATAGCCAGGGGATCAGCTCCTACAATGAGCAGTTCTTC; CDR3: CASSEYSQGISSYNEQFF
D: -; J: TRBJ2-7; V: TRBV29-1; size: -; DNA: TGCAGCGTTGTATTCCAGGAGAGCTCCTACGAGCAGTACTTC; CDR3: CSVVFQESSYEQYF
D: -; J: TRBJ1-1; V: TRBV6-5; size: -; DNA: TGTGCCAGCAGAACGGGACCGGGGAGGCTCACTGAAGCTTTCTTT; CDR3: CASRTGPGRLTEAFF
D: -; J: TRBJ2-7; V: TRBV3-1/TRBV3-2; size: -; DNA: TGTGCCAGCAGCCAAGGCTCGATCGAATACGAGCAGTACTTC; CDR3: CASSQGSIEYEQYF